These 15 T cell receptor beta chains were sequenced from one sample in a study of shared clonotypes between healthy human individuals. Terminally differentiated effector memory CD45RA+ cells were excluded from the naive CD8 cells, which were CD45RO-negative and positively selected for CCR7. Method: immunoSEQ multiplex PCR; TCRdb's copy keeps in-frame clones and lacks some. The data contain about 870,000 clones, over 90% of them seen just once; the ten biggest clones take up 24%. Sequenced: naive CD8+ T cells sorted from blood. Receptor source: a man younger than 40 in good health.

V usage is TRBV27 and J usage is TRBJ2-1, with 10 bases identical to TRBD2. V gave up 5 bases and J gave up 0 bases; unmatched junction bases: 7. This CDR3 has 17 residues. Germline loops: CDR1 MNHEY, CDR2 SMNVEV (reference sequence). The CDR3, as DNA: TGTGCCAGCAGTCCCCGGACTAGCGGCTTCTCCTACAATGAGCAGTTCTTC. This codes for CASSPRTSGFSYNEQFF.

The chain joins TRBV27 to TRBJ2-1, with TRBD2 identical over 12 bases. Germline loops: CDR1 MNHEY, CDR2 SMNVEV (reference sequence). The CDR3 is 16 amino acids. Unmatched junction bases numbered 5, after V lost 8 bases and J lost 0 bases. The CDR3 sequence: CASQGTSGPSYNEQFF. The CDR3 nucleotides read TGTGCCAGCCAAGGGACTAGCGGGCCCTCCTACAATGAGCAGTTCTTC.

The chain recombines TRBV2 with TRBJ1-5; D is uncertain. This CDR3 comprises 14 residues. V was trimmed by 3 bases and J by 6 bases, leaving 12 bases between them. CDR1 and CDR2 (germline): SNHLY, FYNNEI. The CDR3 DNA follows: TGTGCCAGCAGTGACGGAAGGACGGTTCAGCCCCAGCATTTT. Protein product: CASSDGRTVQPQHF.

This clone was seen a single time. The genes are TRBV7-3 and TRBJ2-1; TRBD2 aligns across 11 bases. Germline CDR1 SGHTA, CDR2 FQGTGA. The CDR3 has 16 residues. The V gene end was trimmed by 1 base and the J gene end by 8 bases; junction bases not matched to a gene: 7. CDR3 coding DNA: TGTGCCAGCAGCTTAAAACTAGCGGGAGATATCTATGAGCAGTTCTTC. As protein: CASSLKLAGDIYEQFF.

The chain recombines TRBV6-5 with TRBJ2-7; possible D gene TRBD1, 6 bases. CDR1 is MNHEY and CDR2 is SVGAGI in the germline V gene. This CDR3 contains 16 residues. With 3 bases removed from V and 5 bases from J, the gap between germline ends came to 20 bases. DNA for the CDR3: TGTGCCAGCAGTTATTCGTACGGGGACAAACTCGACGAGCAGTACTTC. Residues: CASSYSYGDKLDEQYF.

This CDR3 reads CASSLWAFPTGRIQYF. CDR3 DNA sequence: TGCGCCAGCAGCTTGTGGGCTTTTCCGACTGGGCGCATTCAGTACTTC. The V call is TRBV5-1, the J call TRBJ2-4, with D unclear. Trimming removed 1 base from V and 9 bases from J, with 20 bases in between. CDR3 length: 16 residues. Germline loops: CDR1 SGHRS, CDR2 YFSETQ.

As for this clone: A much bigger clone sits one base away, suggesting this may be a read error. J is TRBJ1-1 and V is TRBV5-6; no definite D call. V was cut by 4 bases and J by 3 bases, with 4 bases left in between. Germline lookup yields CDR1 SGHDT and CDR2 YYEEEE. The CDR3 totals 11 residues. Here the CDR3 reads CASSRDTEAFF. CDR3 DNA: TGTGCCAGCAGCCGGGACACTGAAGCTTTCTTT.

The chain uses TRBV30 and TRBJ2-1; no clear D. Germline lookup yields CDR1 GTSNPN and CDR2 SVGIG (reference sequence). The CDR3 extends over 16 amino acids. V lost 3 bases, J lost 2 bases, and 17 bases lay in between. CDR3: CAWSRLIPRTYNEQFF. For the CDR3, the DNA is TGTGCCTGGAGCCGCTTGATTCCTAGGACCTACAATGAGCAGTTCTTC.

This clone showed up just a few times. The rearrangement uses TRBV27 and TRBJ2-1; possible D gene TRBD2, 5 bases. Deletions cut 4 bases from V and 3 bases from J, with 16 bases between. Germline-derived CDR1 and CDR2 are MNHEY and SMNVEV (reference sequence). The CDR3 consists of 16 residues. For the CDR3, the DNA is TGTGCCAGCAGTTCATACCGCGGACTGGACTACAATGAGCAGTTCTTC. Translation gives CASSSYRGLDYNEQFF.

The chain joins TRBV7-2 to TRBJ2-1, with D maybe TRBD2 (6 bases). Germline lookup yields CDR1 SGHTA and CDR2 FQGNSA. V lost 4 bases to trimming and J lost 8 bases, with 27 bases between them. The CDR3 has 18 residues. The CDR3 region is CASSSPQSSDGGEDEQFF. DNA of the CDR3: TGTGCCAGCAGCTCACCACAGTCTAGCGACGGGGGAGAGGATGAGCAGTTCTTC.

The chain links TRBV14 to TRBJ1-5; D unresolved. Trimming removed 3 bases from V and 8 bases from J, with 8 bases in between. Germline V gene sequence: CDR1 SGHDN, CDR2 FVKESK. CDR3 length: 12 residues. The CDR3 spells CASSQGVEPQHF. In DNA, the CDR3 is TGTGCCAGCAGCCAGGGAGTGGAGCCCCAGCATTTT.

This chain links TRBV28 with TRBJ2-1; TRBD2 matches 10 bases. The germline gives CDR1 MDHEN, CDR2 SYDVKM. The V gene end was trimmed by 4 bases and the J gene end by 6 bases; junction bases not matched to a gene: 12. The CDR3 is 17 residues long. In DNA form, the CDR3 reads TGTGCCAGCAGTTCAACCCCTTCTAGCGGGAGAGGCAATGAGCAGTTCTTC. Translation: CASSSTPSSGRGNEQFF.

The rearrangement uses TRBV2 and TRBJ2-1; 11 bases map to TRBD1. Unmatched junction bases numbered 5, after V lost 7 bases and J lost 3 bases. This CDR3 region has 15 residues. Germline lookup yields CDR1 SNHLY and CDR2 FYNNEI. The CDR3 sequence is CASTWDRGSYNEQFF. As DNA, the CDR3 is TGTGCCAGCACCTGGGACAGGGGGAGCTACAATGAGCAGTTCTTC.

This rearrangement joins TRBV14 to TRBJ2-1; TRBD2 matches 14 bases. This CDR3 contains 19 residues. Germline V gene sequence: CDR1 SGHDN, CDR2 FVKESK. V shed 4 bases and J 6 bases; nucleotides not matched to a gene: 14. This CDR3 reads CASSRRTSGRTLLGNEQFF. The CDR3 DNA is TGTGCCAGCAGCCGAAGGACTAGCGGGAGGACCCTTCTGGGCAATGAGCAGTTCTTC.

The chain links TRBV10-3 to TRBJ2-7, with 10 nucleotides matching TRBD1. The CDR3 covers 14 residues. Trimming cost V 7 bases and J 2 bases; bases outside gene matches: 5. The germline V gene has CDR1 ENHRY and CDR2 SYGVKD. CDR3 region: CAINPGTGAYEQYF. DNA for the CDR3: TGTGCCATCAACCCCGGGACAGGGGCCTACGAGCAGTACTTC.